This T cell receptor beta chain was sequenced in a study of blood T cells in healthy people across ages. This CDR3 contains 13 residues. Germline-derived CDR1 and CDR2 are DFQATT and SNEGSKA (reference sequence). Every donor gave around 10 milliliters of peripheral blood. Extraction yielded at least 6 micrograms of total RNA per sample. With a J-beta primer mix and a sample-barcoded 5' primer, a second PCR ran about 6 to 11 cycles. TCRdb analysed the 5' RACE reads with MiXCR anew, one entry per CDR3 protein. The sample records 800,000 or so distinct CDR3 sequences, just under 25% being singletons. The sample was also linked to a second study, of T cells of mothers and their children. As that study records: RNA extracted was entirely used for cDNA synthesis, around 1.5 ug per 15 ul. M1S, a second-PCR primer, added sample barcodes and 2-4 random nucleotides.

The receptor's source is a boy younger than 18 in good health. The chain combines TRBV20-1 with TRBJ2-7; 9 bases are a match to TRBD2. The source material was blood. This chain's CDR3 is CRAAGGPTYEQYF. As DNA, the CDR3 is TGCAGAGCAGCGGGAGGACCTACCTACGAGCAGTACTTC.